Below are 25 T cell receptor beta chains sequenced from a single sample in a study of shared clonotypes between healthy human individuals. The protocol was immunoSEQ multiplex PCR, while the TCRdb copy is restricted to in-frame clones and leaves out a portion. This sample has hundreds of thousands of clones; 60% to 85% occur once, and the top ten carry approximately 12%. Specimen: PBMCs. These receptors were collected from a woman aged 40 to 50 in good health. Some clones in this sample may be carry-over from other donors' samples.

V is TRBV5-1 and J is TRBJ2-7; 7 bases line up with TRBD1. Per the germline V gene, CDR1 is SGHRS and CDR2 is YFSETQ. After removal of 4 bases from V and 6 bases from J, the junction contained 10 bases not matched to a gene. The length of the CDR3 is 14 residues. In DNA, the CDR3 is TGCGCCAGCAGCCTGACGGGCGCAGGGGGCGAGCAGTACTTC. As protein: CASSLTGAGGEQYF.

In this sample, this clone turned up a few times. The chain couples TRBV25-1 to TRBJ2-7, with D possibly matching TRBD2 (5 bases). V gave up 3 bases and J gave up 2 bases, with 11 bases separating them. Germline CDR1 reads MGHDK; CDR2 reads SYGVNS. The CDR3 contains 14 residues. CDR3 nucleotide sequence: TGTGCCAGCAGTGACCCCAGGAGGACCTACGAGCAGTACTTC. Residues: CASSDPRRTYEQYF.

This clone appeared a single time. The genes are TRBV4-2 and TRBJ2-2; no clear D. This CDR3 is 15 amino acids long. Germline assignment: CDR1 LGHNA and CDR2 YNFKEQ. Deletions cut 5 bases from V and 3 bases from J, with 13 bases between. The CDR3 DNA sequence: TGTGCCAGCAGCGCGGCGGCCAGCGACACCGGGGAGCTGTTTTTT. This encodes CASSAAASDTGELFF.

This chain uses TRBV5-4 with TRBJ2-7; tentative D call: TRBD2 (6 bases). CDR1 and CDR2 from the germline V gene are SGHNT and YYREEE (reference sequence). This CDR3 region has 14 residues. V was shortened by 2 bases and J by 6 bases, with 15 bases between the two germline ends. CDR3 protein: CASSFWDSRGEQYF. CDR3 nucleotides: TGTGCCAGCAGCTTTTGGGACTCGCGTGGCGAGCAGTACTTC. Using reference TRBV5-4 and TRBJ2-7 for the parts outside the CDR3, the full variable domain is ETGVTQSPTHLIKTRGQQVTLRCSSQSGHNTVSWYQQALGQGPQFIFQYYREEENGRGNFPPRFSGLQFPNYSSELNVNALELDDSALYLCASSFWDSRGEQYFGPGTRLTVT.

This CDR3 reads CASSPWGRGEENIQYF. Here the CDR3 DNA reads TGTGCCAGCAGCCCGTGGGGGCGGGGGGAGGAAAACATTCAGTACTTC. The rearrangement uses TRBV7-9 and TRBJ2-4; 8 nucleotides match TRBD2. Unmatched junction bases numbered 11, after V lost 5 bases and J lost 5 bases. Germline V gene lookup returns CDR1 SEHNR and CDR2 FQNEAQ (reference sequence). The CDR3 spans 16 residues. The full variable domain, its missing parts supplied by reference TRBV7-9 and TRBJ2-4, is DTGVSQNPRHKITKRGQNVTFRCDPISEHNRLYWYRQTLGQGPEFLTYFQNEAQLEKSRLLSDRFSAERPKGSFSTLEIQRTEQGDSAMYLCASSPWGRGEENIQYFGAGTRLSVL.

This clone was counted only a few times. CDR3 sequence (DNA): TGCGCCAGCAGCTCGGGACAGGGGCCCGGCTACACCTTC. Its protein is CASSSGQGPGYTF. The V gene is TRBV5-1, the J gene TRBJ1-2; 10 positions match TRBD1. Germline V CDR1 and CDR2: SGHRS, YFSETQ. V gave up 3 bases and J gave up 8 bases; unmatched junction bases: 4. The CDR3 consists of 13 residues.

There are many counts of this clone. CDR3 in amino acids: CASGQSRGHGVQYF. The DNA for the CDR3 is TGTGCCAGCGGGCAGAGCAGGGGGCACGGGGTTCAGTACTTC. The chain recombines TRBV11-1 with TRBJ2-4, with TRBD1 matching 8 bases. The V gene end was trimmed by 8 bases and the J gene end by 11 bases; junction bases not matched to a gene: 14. From germline, CDR1 is SGHAT and CDR2 FQDESV (reference sequence). CDR3 size: 14 residues.

CDR3 in amino acids: CAISPGTGAGGYTF. The CDR3 coding sequence is TGTGCCATCAGCCCCGGGACAGGGGCCGGTGGCTACACCTTC. The chain couples TRBV10-3 to TRBJ1-2; 10 bases agree with TRBD1. Trimming removed 6 bases from V and 7 bases from J; junction bases left unmatched: 8. Germline assignment: CDR1 ENHRY and CDR2 SYGVKD. CDR3 length equals 14 residues.

The CDR3 loop is CASSEEGWADTQYF. DNA of the CDR3: TGTGCCAGCAGTGAAGAGGGGTGGGCAGATACGCAGTATTTT. J is TRBJ2-3 and V is TRBV2; TRBD1 is a possible D gene (5 bases). Trimming removed 1 base from V and 4 bases from J, with 9 bases in between. Germline V gene lookup returns CDR1 SNHLY and CDR2 FYNNEI. The CDR3 extends over 14 amino acids.

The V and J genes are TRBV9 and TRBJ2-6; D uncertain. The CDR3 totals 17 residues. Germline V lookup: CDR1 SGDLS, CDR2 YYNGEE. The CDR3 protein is CPACASTQQSRANVLTF. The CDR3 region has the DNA TGTCCAGCCTGCGCAAGTACTCAACAAAGTCGGGCCAACGTCCTGACTTTC.

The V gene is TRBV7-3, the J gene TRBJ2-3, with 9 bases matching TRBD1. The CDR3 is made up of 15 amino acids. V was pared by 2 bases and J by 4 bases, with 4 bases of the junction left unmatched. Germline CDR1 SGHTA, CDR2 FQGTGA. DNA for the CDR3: TGTGCCAGCAGCTTAGGGACAGGGCGCGCAGATACGCAGTATTTT. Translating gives CASSLGTGRADTQYF.

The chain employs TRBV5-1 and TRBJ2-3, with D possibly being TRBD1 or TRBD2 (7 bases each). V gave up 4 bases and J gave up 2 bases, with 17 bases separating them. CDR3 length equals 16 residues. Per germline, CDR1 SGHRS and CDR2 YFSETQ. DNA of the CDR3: TGCGCCAGCAGCGGATACAGGGGAGGGTACACAGATACGCAGTATTTT. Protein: CASSGYRGGYTDTQYF.

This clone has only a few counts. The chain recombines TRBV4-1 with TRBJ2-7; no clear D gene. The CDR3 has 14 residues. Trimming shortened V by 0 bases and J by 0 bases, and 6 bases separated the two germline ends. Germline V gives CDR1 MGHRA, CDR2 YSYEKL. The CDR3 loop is CASSQDLVSYEQYF. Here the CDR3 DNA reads TGCGCCAGCAGCCAAGATTTAGTCTCCTACGAGCAGTACTTC.

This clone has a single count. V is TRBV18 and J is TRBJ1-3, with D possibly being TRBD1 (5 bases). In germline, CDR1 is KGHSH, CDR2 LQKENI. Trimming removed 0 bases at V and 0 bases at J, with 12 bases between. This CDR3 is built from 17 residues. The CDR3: CASSPPGVIFSGNTIYF. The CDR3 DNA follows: TGTGCCAGCTCACCACCGGGGGTAATTTTCTCTGGAAACACCATATATTTT.

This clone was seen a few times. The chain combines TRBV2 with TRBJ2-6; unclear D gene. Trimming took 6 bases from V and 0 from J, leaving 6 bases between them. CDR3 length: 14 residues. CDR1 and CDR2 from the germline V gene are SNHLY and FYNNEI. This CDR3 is CASRKSSGANVLTF. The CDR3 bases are TGTGCCAGCAGGAAGAGCTCTGGGGCCAACGTCCTGACTTTC.

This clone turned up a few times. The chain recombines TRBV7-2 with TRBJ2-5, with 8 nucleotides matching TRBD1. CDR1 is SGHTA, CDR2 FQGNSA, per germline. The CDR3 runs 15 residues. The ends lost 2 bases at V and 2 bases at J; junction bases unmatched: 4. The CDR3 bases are TGTGCCAGCAGCTTATCCAGGGGGCAACAAGAGACCCAGTACTTC. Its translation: CASSLSRGQQETQYF.

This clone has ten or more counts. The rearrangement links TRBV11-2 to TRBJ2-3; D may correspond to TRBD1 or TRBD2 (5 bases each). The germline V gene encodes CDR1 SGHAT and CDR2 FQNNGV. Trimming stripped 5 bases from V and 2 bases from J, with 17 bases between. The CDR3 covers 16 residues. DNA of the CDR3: TGTGCCAGCAGCCCGGGGCCCATTCGGAACACAGATACGCAGTATTTT. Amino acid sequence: CASSPGPIRNTDTQYF.

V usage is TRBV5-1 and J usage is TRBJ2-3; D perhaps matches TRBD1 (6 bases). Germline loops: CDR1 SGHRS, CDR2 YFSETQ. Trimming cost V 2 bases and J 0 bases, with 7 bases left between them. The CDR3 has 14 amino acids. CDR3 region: CASSFGQSTDTQYF. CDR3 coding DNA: TGCGCCAGCAGCTTTGGACAGAGCACAGATACGCAGTATTTT.

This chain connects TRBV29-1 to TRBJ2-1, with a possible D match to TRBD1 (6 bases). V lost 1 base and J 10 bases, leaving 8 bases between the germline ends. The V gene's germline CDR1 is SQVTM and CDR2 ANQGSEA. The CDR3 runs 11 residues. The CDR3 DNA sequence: TGCAGCGTTGAAGGACAGGTAGAGCAGTTCTTC. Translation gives CSVEGQVEQFF.

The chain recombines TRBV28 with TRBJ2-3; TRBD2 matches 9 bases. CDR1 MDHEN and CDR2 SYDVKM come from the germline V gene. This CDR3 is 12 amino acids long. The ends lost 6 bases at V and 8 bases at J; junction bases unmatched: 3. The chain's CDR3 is CASRRSGGTQYF. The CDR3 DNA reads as TGTGCCAGCAGACGTAGCGGGGGTACGCAGTATTTT.

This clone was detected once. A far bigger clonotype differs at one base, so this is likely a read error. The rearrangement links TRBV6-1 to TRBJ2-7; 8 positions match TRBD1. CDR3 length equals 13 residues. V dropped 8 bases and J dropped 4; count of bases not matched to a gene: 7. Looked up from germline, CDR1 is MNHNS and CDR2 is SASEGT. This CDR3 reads CASARGQGYEQYF. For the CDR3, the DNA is TGTGCCAGCGCTCGCGGACAGGGTTACGAGCAGTACTTC.

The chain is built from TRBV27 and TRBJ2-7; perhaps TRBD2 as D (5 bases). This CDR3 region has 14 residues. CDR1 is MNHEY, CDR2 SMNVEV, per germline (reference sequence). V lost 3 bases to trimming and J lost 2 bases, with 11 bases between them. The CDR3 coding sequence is TGTGCCAGCAGTTTGGGAGTCTATCCCTACGAGCAGTACTTC. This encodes CASSLGVYPYEQYF.

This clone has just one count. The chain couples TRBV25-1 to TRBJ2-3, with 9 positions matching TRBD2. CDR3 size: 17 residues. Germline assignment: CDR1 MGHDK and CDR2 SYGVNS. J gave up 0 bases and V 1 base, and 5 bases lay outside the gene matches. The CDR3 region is CASSEWGSGSSTDTQYF. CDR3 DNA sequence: TGTGCCAGCAGTGAATGGGGTAGCGGGAGCAGCACAGATACGCAGTATTTT.

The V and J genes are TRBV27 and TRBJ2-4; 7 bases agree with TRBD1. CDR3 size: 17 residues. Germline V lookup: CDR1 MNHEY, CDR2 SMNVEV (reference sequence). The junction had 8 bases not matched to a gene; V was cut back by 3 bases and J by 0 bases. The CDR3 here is CASSFATGRVAKNIQYF. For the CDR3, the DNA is TGTGCCAGCAGTTTCGCGACAGGGCGGGTAGCCAAAAACATTCAGTACTTC.

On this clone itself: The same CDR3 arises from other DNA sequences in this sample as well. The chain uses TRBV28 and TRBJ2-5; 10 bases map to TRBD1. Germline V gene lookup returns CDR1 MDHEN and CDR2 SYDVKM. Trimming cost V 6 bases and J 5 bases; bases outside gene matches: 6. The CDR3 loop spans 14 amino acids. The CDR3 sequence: CASSPTGGEETQYF. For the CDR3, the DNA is TGTGCCAGCAGCCCGACAGGGGGCGAGGAGACCCAGTACTTC.